This T cell receptor (beta chain) was observed in a study of response to subunit inactivated influenza vaccine. Germline V lookup: CDR1 LNHNV, CDR2 YYDKDF (reference sequence). V lost 0 bases and J 8 bases, leaving 11 bases between the germline ends. The CDR3 totals 15 residues. This clonotype was found a few times. No antigen is known for it. General study findings and limits: Researchers suggested that each seasonal influenza vaccination recruits few new T cells.

TCRdb reanalysed the RT-PCR reads using MiXCR and keeps one entry per CDR3 protein. The data contain under 550,000 distinct CDR3 sequences, less than 10% of them singletons. The gene calls are TRBV15 and TRBJ1-6; D ambiguous. This clonotype originated in a man between 50 and 69 years old who received an inactivated influenza vaccine. Sequences were derived from PBMCs from blood, sampled around 25 months after vaccination. CDR3 in amino acids: CATSRDIRQDSPLHF. The CDR3 DNA reads as TGTGCCACCAGCAGAGATATACGGCAGGATTCACCCCTCCACTTT.